Below, 27 T cell receptor beta chains from the same sample are listed, as sequenced in a study of tumor and adjacent non-tumor tissue in lung cancer. Three rounds of nested PCR, following a modified ARM-PCR protocol, produced the TCRbeta library. TCRdb reanalysed the multiplex PCR reads using MiXCR and keeps one entry per CDR3 protein. The data contain some 100,000 distinct CDR3 sequences, 60% to 80% of them seen just once; the ten biggest clones take up roughly 19%. The template was RNA from unsorted bulk tissue. More than 3 cm separated this lung sample from the edge of the tumor. The source material was distant non-tumor lung tissue. Source of these receptors: a man younger than 40 with non-small cell lung cancer.

Remarks on this clonotype: One end of the junction does not line up with germline, which may come from a read error. The chain recombines TRBV6-2 or TRBV6-3 with TRBJ2-1; TRBD2 matches at 7 bases. Germline CDR1 reads MNHEY; CDR2 reads SVGEGT. CDR3 length equals 14 residues. In DNA, the CDR3 is TGTGCCACCAGTATATGGGAGGGCCCCAATGAGCAGTTCTTC. This sequence encodes CATSIWEGPNEQFF.

This clonotype was seen only once. At one of its ends the junction is not consistent with the germline gene, which may arise from a read error. The V and J genes are TRBV7-8 and TRBJ2-1; D may be TRBD1 (6 bases). Germline V gene sequence: CDR1 SGHVS, CDR2 FQNEAQ. The CDR3 has 15 residues. The DNA for the CDR3 is TGTGTCAGCAGCCCTCGGGGACAATCCTACAATGAGCAGTTCTTC. Encoded protein: CVSSPRGQSYNEQFF.

With regard to this clonotype: This could be a read error, since a much larger clone is one nucleotide away. This chain links TRBV20-1 with TRBJ1-5, with D perhaps matching TRBD1 (5 bases). CDR3 length: 14 amino acids. The germline V gene has CDR1 DFQATT and CDR2 SNEGSKA (reference sequence). V lost 7 bases and J 0 bases, leaving 13 bases between the germline ends. CDR3 in amino acids: CSDLGHISNQPQHF. CDR3 nucleotide sequence: TGCAGTGACCTTGGACATATTAGCAATCAGCCCCAGCATTTT.

The rearrangement uses TRBV6-4 and TRBJ2-1; a possible D gene is TRBD1 (5 bases). This CDR3 comprises 13 residues. The germline V gene encodes CDR1 MRHNA and CDR2 SNTAGT. V dropped 0 bases and J dropped 8 bases, with 8 bases sitting between them. The CDR3 nucleotides read TGTGCCAGCAGTGACTCGGACAAGGATGAGCAGTTCTTC. Protein: CASSDSDKDEQFF.

This clonotype was recorded once. The rearrangement joins TRBV6-1 to TRBJ2-1; TRBD2 matches 11 bases. The V and J ends lost 5 bases and 13 bases, in that order; junction bases with no gene match: 13. The CDR3 contains 15 residues. CDR1 is MNHNS and CDR2 is SASEGT in the germline V gene. Here the CDR3 reads CASSSSGGWYNYQFF. The CDR3 bases are TGTGCCAGCAGTTCTAGCGGGGGGTGGTACAATTACCAGTTCTTC.

Of note for this clonotype: Without the conserved terminal phenylalanine or tryptophan, this CDR3 likely stems from a read error. The V and J genes are TRBV29-1 and TRBJ2-7, with 8 bases matching TRBD1. CDR3 length: 14 amino acids. J gave up 3 bases and V 5 bases, and 9 bases lay outside the gene matches. The germline gives CDR1 SQVTM, CDR2 ANQGSEA. CDR3 protein: CSVHGGTGYYEQYL. The CDR3 DNA is TGCAGCGTTCATGGAGGGACAGGATACTACGAGCAGTACCTC.

About this clonotype: It may be a read error: a sequence one base away is much more abundant. The rearrangement joins TRBV4-1 to TRBJ2-5, with 12 bases lining up with TRBD2. This CDR3 contains 16 residues. Per the germline V gene, CDR1 is MGHRA and CDR2 is YSYEKL. CDR3 nucleotide sequence: TGCGTCAGCAGCCTGCGGCTAGCGGGGGGGAAGGAGACCCAGTACTTC. The encoded protein is CVSSLRLAGGKETQYF.

This clonotype was counted once. One end of the junction fails to match germline, which may point to a read error. This chain uses TRBV11-1 with TRBJ1-1; D may be TRBD1 (5 bases). CDR1 SGHAT and CDR2 FQDESV come from the germline V gene (reference sequence). There are 15 residues in the CDR3. DNA of the CDR3: TGTGCCAGCAACTTAAGACAGCGTGGGAACACTGAAGCTTTCTTT. Translating gives CASNLRQRGNTEAFF.

The CDR3 nucleotides are TGTGCCATCACCATGACTGGCAATTACGAGCAGTACTTC. Amino acid sequence: CAITMTGNYEQYF. The V and J genes are TRBV12-3 or TRBV12-4 and TRBJ2-7, with unresolved D. V was clipped by 10 bases and J by 4 bases, with 17 bases between them. This CDR3 spans 13 amino acids.

This clonotype was counted only a few times. Since no conserved phenylalanine or tryptophan closes the CDR3, a read error is the likely cause. The chain links TRBV4-1 to TRBJ2-1; 9 positions match TRBD2. The germline V gene has CDR1 MGHRA and CDR2 YSYEKL. The CDR3 spans 18 residues. CDR3 sequence: CASSQDPSGAGVGNEQFS. CDR3 nucleotide sequence: TGCGCTAGCAGCCAAGATCCTAGCGGGGCGGGAGTAGGCAATGAGCAGTTCTCC.

This clonotype was detected many times. V usage is TRBV5-5 and J usage is TRBJ1-2, with TRBD1 matching 8 bases. The CDR3 loop spans 17 amino acids. Germline values: CDR1 SGHKS, CDR2 YYEKEE (reference sequence). V lost 1 base and J lost 6; bases outside the gene matches: 14. As DNA, the CDR3 is TGTGCCAGCAGCTTGAACACCCGAGCAGGGGGCGCAGATGGCTACACCTTC. This gives the protein CASSLNTRAGGADGYTF.

To note about this clonotype: A junction boundary mismatches the germline segment, possibly from a read error. The J gene is TRBJ2-1, the V gene TRBV12-5, with TRBD1 matching 9 bases. CDR3 length: 15 residues. The germline CDR1 and CDR2 sequences are LGHNT and FRNRAP. The CDR3 protein is CASSLSGQGYNEQFF. CDR3 nucleotides: TGTGCTAGTAGTTTGTCGGGACAGGGTTACAATGAGCAGTTCTTT.

The V call is TRBV7-8, the J call TRBJ1-4; D is perhaps TRBD1 (5 bases). This CDR3 comprises 16 residues. Germline V gives CDR1 SGHVS, CDR2 FQNEAQ. The V and J ends lost 1 base and 8 bases respectively, with 17 bases between them. CDR3 amino acids: CASSLEDRPREEKLFF. The CDR3 coding sequence is TGTGCCAGCAGCTTAGAAGACAGACCCAGGGAGGAAAAACTGTTTTTT.

Of note for this clonotype: No DNA is shown, since the ends of the CDR3 on it are uncertain; the CDR3 is the one TCRdb lists. V is TRBV6-5 and J is TRBJ2-1; the table's D call of TRBD2 was not tested on the DNA. CDR1 MNHEY and CDR2 SVGAGI come from the germline V gene. The CDR3 spans 15 residues, counting both ends. CDR3 amino acids: CVSSYDCVREGKQFF.

Concerning this clonotype itself: A much bigger clone sits one base away, suggesting this may be a read error. The V and J genes are TRBV5-5 and TRBJ2-4; the D gene is possibly TRBD2 (6 bases). V lost 2 bases and J 5 bases, leaving 11 bases between the germline ends. Germline-derived CDR1 and CDR2 are SGHKS and YYEKEE (reference sequence). This CDR3 is built from 14 residues. For the CDR3, the DNA is TGTGCCAGCAGCTTTGGAGAGCGGGAAAACATTCAGTACTTC. It translates to CASSFGERENIQYF.

Concerning this clonotype itself: One end of the junction does not line up with germline, which may come from a read error. The J gene is TRBJ2-2, the V gene TRBV20-1; 7 bases fit TRBD1. The CDR3 contains 15 residues. Germline CDR1 DFQATT, CDR2 SNEGSKA (reference sequence). CDR3 loop: CTASPSTGNPGELFF. CDR3 DNA: TGCACTGCTAGCCCCTCGACAGGGAACCCCGGGGAGCTGTTTTTT.

About this clonotype: A junction end diverges from the germline sequence, so it may reflect a read error. This chain uses TRBV11-2 with TRBJ2-1, with TRBD1 as a possible D gene (5 bases). The length of the CDR3 is 12 residues. The germline CDR1 and CDR2 sequences are SGHAT and FQNNGV. This chain's CDR3 is CASSLNRNGQTF. CDR3 coding DNA: TGTGCCAGCAGCCTTAACAGGAATGGGCAGACCTTC.

In this sample, this clonotype turned up once. The chain uses TRBV6-6 and TRBJ1-4; no clear D gene. The V gene's germline CDR1 is MNHNY and CDR2 SVGAGI (reference sequence). The CDR3 has 12 residues. The CDR3 DNA reads as TGTACCATCAGTTACCCAAATGAAAAACTGTTTTTT. Protein product: CTISYPNEKLFF.

V usage is TRBV20-1 and J usage is TRBJ2-1, with D uncertain. Germline values: CDR1 DFQATT, CDR2 SNEGSKA (reference sequence). V dropped 2 bases and J dropped 9 bases, with 14 bases sitting between them. The CDR3 covers 13 residues. CDR3 bases: TGCAGTGCTAGACAGGAGACATGGATTGAGCAGTTCTTC. It encodes CSARQETWIEQFF.

In regard to this clonotype: Sequence at one end of the junction differs from germline and may be a read error. The rearrangement uses TRBV20-1 and TRBJ1-1; 9 bases are shared with TRBD1. Germline CDR1 and CDR2: DFQATT and SNEGSKA (reference sequence). The CDR3 runs 13 residues. This chain's CDR3 is CSARGQGDTEGFF. The CDR3 bases are TGCAGTGCTAGGGGACAGGGCGACACTGAAGGTTTCTTT.

CDR3 sequence: CASSKPSRGRLGPEAFF. The CDR3 DNA reads TGTGCCAGCAGCAAACCCAGCAGGGGAAGGCTCGGCCCTGAAGCTTTCTTT. The V call is TRBV14, the J call TRBJ1-1; D perhaps matches TRBD1 (6 bases). With 5 bases removed from V and 6 bases from J, the gap between germline ends came to 25 bases. The length of the CDR3 is 17 residues. Germline V gene data show CDR1 as SGHDN and CDR2 as FVKESK.

This clonotype appeared a single time. Just one base apart from a much larger clone, this may be a read error. The V gene is TRBV12-3 or TRBV12-4, the J gene TRBJ1-1; D is unclear. This CDR3 is 12 amino acids long. V was pared by 3 bases and J by 4 bases, with 6 bases between. CDR3 nucleotide sequence: TGTGCCAGCAGTTTCTGCATCACTGAAGCTTTCTTT. The encoded protein is CASSFCITEAFF.

A remark on this clonotype: The germline gene is not matched at one end of the junction; a read error may be the cause. The chain carries TRBV29-1 and TRBJ2-7; possible D gene TRBD1, 5 bases. This CDR3 comprises 10 residues. CDR1 is SQVTM and CDR2 is ANQGSEA in the germline V gene. Here the CDR3 reads CSVLGHEQHF. The CDR3 DNA follows: TGCAGCGTTCTCGGACACGAACAGCACTTC.

This clonotype showed up just a few times. Just one base apart from a much larger clone, this may be a read error. The chain uses TRBV5-6 and TRBJ2-1; 7 nucleotides match TRBD2. The V gene end was trimmed by 4 bases and the J gene end by 6 bases; junction bases not matched to a gene: 7. The germline CDR1 and CDR2 sequences are SGHDT and YYEEEE. The CDR3 covers 14 residues. CDR3 in amino acids: CASSVTSAINEQFF. CDR3 sequence (DNA): TGTGCCAGCAGCGTCACTAGCGCTATCAATGAGCAGTTCTTC.

Remarks on this clonotype: As the CDR3 is not closed by the conserved phenylalanine or tryptophan, this likely results from a read error. The limits of the CDR3 on the DNA are not certain, so only TCRdb's listed CDR3 is given. The rearrangement uses TRBV5-6 and TRBJ1-4; the D segment call TRBD1 is taken from the table without a DNA check. The CDR3 has 16 amino acids, counting both end residues. From germline, CDR1 is SGHDT and CDR2 YYEEEE. CDR3 in amino acids: CASSLWGQAGHEKLFI.

This clonotype was detected a few times. A much larger clone differs by one base, so this may be a read error. The CDR3 sequence: CASSESGRAETQYF. CDR3 nucleotides: TGTGCCAGCAGTGAGTCAGGGAGGGCCGAGACCCAGTACTTC. The rearrangement uses TRBV6-6 and TRBJ2-5, with TRBD2 identical over 7 bases. Germline CDR1 reads MNHNY; CDR2 reads SVGAGI (reference sequence). The junction had 8 bases not matched to a gene; V was cut back by 5 bases and J by 5 bases. The CDR3 length is 14 residues.

As for this clonotype: This may arise from a read error, as a much more abundant clone is one base away. The CDR3 region has the DNA TGTGCCAGCAGTGACCTGGGGGTGGAGACCCAGTACTTC. Its translation: CASSDLGVETQYF. The chain has TRBV6-1 and TRBJ2-5; perhaps D is TRBD1 or TRBD2 (5 bases each). Trimming pared 3 bases from V and 5 bases from J, leaving 10 bases between. The CDR3 is made up of 13 amino acids. Germline loops: CDR1 MNHNS, CDR2 SASEGT.